The rows below give T cell receptor beta chains drawn from one sample of a study of shared clonotypes between healthy human individuals. Clones were sequenced by immunoSEQ multiplex PCR, and TCRdb holds only the in-frame ones, with some missing. The repertoire consists of about 480,000 clones, with roughly 85% occurring once and the leading ten covering 12%. Sequencing was done on a sample of PBMCs. These receptors all come from a woman aged 40 to 55 in good health. Some clones in this sample may be carry-over from other donors' samples. CDR3s include the opening cysteine and the closing phenylalanine or tryptophan. D genes are given only for firm matches. Not every row has a clone size; where given, it reads once, few, many or a size class.

>TRBJ2-1|.|.|TRBV12-2
TGTGCAAGTCGCCCCGGGACAGGGGGCGCGACTAGGGAACAAAATGAGCAGTTCTTC
CASRPGTGGATREQNEQFF
>TRBJ2-7|.|TRBD2|TRBV5-1
TGCGCCAGCAGCCCGACGTTCGGGAGGGCCTCCTACGAGCAGTACTTC
CASSPTFGRASYEQYF
>TRBJ2-7|few|TRBD2|TRBV7-2
TGTGCCAGCAGAGGGGCGGGCGGGAGCTACGAGCAGTACTTC
CASRGAGGSYEQYF
>TRBJ2-5|.|.|TRBV11-2
TGTGCCAGCAGCTTACTCCGGGCGGGCCAAGAGACCCAGTACTTC
CASSLLRAGQETQYF
>TRBJ1-5|many|TRBD1|TRBV18
TGTGCCAGCTCACCTTCAGGGGGGCGGGAGCCCCAGCATTTT
CASSPSGGREPQHF
>TRBJ2-2|once|.|TRBV11-3
TGTGCCAGCAGCTTAGATGGGACTTTCGGGGAGCTGTTTTTT
CASSLDGTFGELFF
>TRBJ2-5|.|TRBD1|TRBV7-9
TGTGCCAGCAGCCGAAACAGGGGTACCCTCCAAGAGACCCAGTACTTC
CASSRNRGTLQETQYF
>TRBJ1-2|few|.|TRBV7-9
TGTGCCAGCAGCTTAGGCGGGGGTAGGAACTATGGCTACACCTTC
CASSLGGGRNYGYTF
>TRBJ2-3|.|.|TRBV5-4
TGTGCCAGCAGCCCGGGACTCCTCACGGATACGCAGTATTTT
CASSPGLLTDTQYF
>TRBJ2-4|once|.|TRBV5-1
TGCGCCAGCAGCTTGGAGGGCTTTCACATTCAGTACTTC
CASSLEGFHIQYF
>TRBJ2-1|.|TRBD2|TRBV7-7
TGTGCTAGCAGCATGGGACTAGCGGGAGCTGATGAGCAGTTCTTC
CASSMGLAGADEQFF
>TRBJ1-1|.|TRBD1|TRBV10-3
TGTGCCATCAGTGAGTCACCAGGGGGAGGTACTGAAGCTTTCTTT
CAISESPGGGTEAFF
>TRBJ2-3|.|TRBD1|TRBV9
TGTGCCAGCAGCGATTCGACAGGGGGCTATCCTACTAGCACAGATACGCAGTATTTT
CASSDSTGGYPTSTDTQYF
>TRBJ2-3|once|TRBD1|TRBV18
TGTGCCAGCTCACCAAGCTCGGACAGGGGAGATACGCAGTATTTT
CASSPSSDRGDTQYF
>TRBJ2-6|.|.|TRBV7-9
TGTGCCAGCAGTTCAAATGGGGCCAACGTCCTGACTTTC
CASSSNGANVLTF
>TRBJ2-7|.|TRBD1|TRBV7-9
TGTGCCAGCAGCCCGGGACAGGTGGGCGAGCAGTACTTC
CASSPGQVGEQYF
>TRBJ2-1|.|TRBD2|TRBV5-8
TGTGCCAGCAGCTTGCGACTAGCGGAAACCAATGAGCAGTTCTTC
CASSLRLAETNEQFF
>TRBJ1-1|.|.|TRBV5-6
TGTGCCAGCAACTTGGGACAAGGGAGGGGCACTGAAGCTTTCTTT
CASNLGQGRGTEAFF
>TRBJ2-4|.|TRBD1|TRBV30
TGTGCCTGGGGACAGGGAAACATTCAGTACTTC
CAWGQGNIQYF
>TRBJ2-5|.|TRBD2|TRBV5-1
TGCGCCAGCGGAACCGGGACTACCCAAGAGACCCAGTACTTC
CASGTGTTQETQYF
>TRBJ2-5|.|.|TRBV5-4
TGTGCCAGCACCCCCTTGGTGGGCCGGCGGGGCGAGACCCAGTACTTC
CASTPLVGRRGETQYF
>TRBJ2-7|.|.|TRBV29-1
TGCAGCGCCGCGCGGGGCCACGAGCAGTACTTC
CSAARGHEQYF